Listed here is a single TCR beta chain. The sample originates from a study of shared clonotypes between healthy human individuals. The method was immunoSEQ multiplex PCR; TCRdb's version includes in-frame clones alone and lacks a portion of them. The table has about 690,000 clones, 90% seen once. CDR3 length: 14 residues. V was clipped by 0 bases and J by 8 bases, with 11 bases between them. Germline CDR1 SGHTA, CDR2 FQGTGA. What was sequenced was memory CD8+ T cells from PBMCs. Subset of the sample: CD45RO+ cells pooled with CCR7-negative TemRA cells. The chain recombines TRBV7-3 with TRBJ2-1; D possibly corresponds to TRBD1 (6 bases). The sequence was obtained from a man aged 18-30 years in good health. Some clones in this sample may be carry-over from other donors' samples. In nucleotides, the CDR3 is TGTGCCAGCAGCTTAACGGGGGCCCCTCATGAGCAGTTCTTC. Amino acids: CASSLTGAPHEQFF.